This T cell receptor (beta chain) is from a study of early T cells in non-severe SARS-CoV-2 infection. Study-wide points: VDJdb-based matching was biased toward anti-spike CD8 responses and missed private and CD4 specificities.

This clonotype was picked up many times. Its antigen remains unidentified. TCRdb reanalysed the 5' RACE reads using MiXCR and keeps one entry per CDR3 protein. Of fewer than 55,000 distinct CDR3 sequences listed, less than 9.5% are singletons. The germline V gene has CDR1 MNHEY and CDR2 SVGEGT. The CDR3 consists of 15 residues. V was trimmed by 5 bases and J by 0 bases, leaving 8 bases between them. Specimen: whole blood. The sequence was collected from an adult who was a healthcare worker with PCR-confirmed SARS-CoV-2 infection or an uninfected control (not recorded which). V is TRBV6-2 or TRBV6-3 and J is TRBJ2-6; D perhaps matches TRBD2 (5 bases). The CDR3, as DNA: TGTGCCAGCAGTGCTCGGGGCTCTGGGGCCAACGTCCTGACTTTC. It translates to CASSARGSGANVLTF.